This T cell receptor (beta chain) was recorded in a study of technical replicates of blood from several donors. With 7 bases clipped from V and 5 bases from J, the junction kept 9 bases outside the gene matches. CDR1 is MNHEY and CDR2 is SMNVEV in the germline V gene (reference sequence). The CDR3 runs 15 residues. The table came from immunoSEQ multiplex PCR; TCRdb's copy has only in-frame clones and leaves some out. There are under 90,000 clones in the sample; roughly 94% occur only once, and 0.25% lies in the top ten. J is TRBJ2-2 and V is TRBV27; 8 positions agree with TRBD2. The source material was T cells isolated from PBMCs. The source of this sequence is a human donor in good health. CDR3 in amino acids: CASNLRGGITGELFF. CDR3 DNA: TGTGCCAGCAACCTCCGGGGGGGTATTACCGGGGAGCTGTTTTTT.